Included here is one T cell receptor (beta chain) sequence, with context. Antigen: not known. These data belong to a study of post-analysis software for immune sequencing data. Study findings and constraints: Roughly 5 TRBV segments occurring more often in patients than controls included TRBV5-6, TRBV5-1 and TRBV20-1. The authors found that F measure strongly co-clustered same-batch samples.

TCR beta cDNA libraries included unique molecular identifiers. A single record per CDR3 protein comes from TCRdb applying MiXCR to the PCR reads. The sample records roughly 800,000 distinct CDR3 sequences, approximately 53% being singletons. The CDR3 consists of 15 residues. CDR1 SGHRS and CDR2 YFSETQ come from the germline V gene. V was shortened by 1 base and J by 4 bases, with 13 bases between the two germline ends. The clonotype originates from a girl aged 10 to 17 with multiple sclerosis. The source material was blood. J is TRBJ2-3 and V is TRBV5-1; D tentatively fits TRBD1 or TRBD2 (6 bases each). CDR3 sequence reads: CASSLLGGGADTQYF. DNA for the CDR3: TGCGCCAGCAGCTTGTTAGGAGGGGGAGCAGATACGCAGTATTTT. The full variable domain, in which reference TRBV5-1 and TRBJ2-3 provide the parts outside the CDR3, is KAGVTQTPRYLIKTRGQQVTLSCSPISGHRSVSWYQQTPGQGLQFLFEYFSETQRNKGNFPGRFSGRQFSNSRSEMNVSTLELGDSALYLCASSLLGGGADTQYFGPGTRLTVL.